This is a list of T cell receptor beta chains from one sample in a study of beta chain features in type 1 diabetes. Sequenced by immunoSEQ multiplex PCR; TCRdb stores in-frame clones only, minus some. This sample has about 230,000 clones, with over 9.5% found just once. Sequencing input: naive CD4+ T cells from blood. The origin of the receptors is a woman between 18 and 29 years old in good health. CDR3s include the opening cysteine and the closing phenylalanine or tryptophan. A D gene is named only where the DNA matches it firmly. Only part of the rows carry a size: once, few, many, or a class if the clone is expanded.

j_call,cdr3_length,v_call,clone_size,d_call,cdr3_nt,cdr3_aa
TRBJ2-4,14,TRBV29-1,many,.,TGCAGCGTTGAAAGTTGGGCAACAGGGAACATTCAGTACTTC,CSVESWATGNIQYF
TRBJ1-6,13,TRBV7-9,.,TRBD1,TGTGCCAGCAGTCCGGGACAGAATTCACCCCTCCACTTT,CASSPGQNSPLHF
TRBJ1-2,15,TRBV5-1,few,.,TGCGCCAGCAGCTTGGATGCCCAGGGGCTCGGTGGCTACACCTTC,CASSLDAQGLGGYTF
TRBJ2-1,16,TRBV7-9,.,TRBD2,TGTGCCAGCAGCTTATCTAGCGGGTTAGCCTACAATGAGCAGTTCTTC,CASSLSSGLAYNEQFF
TRBJ1-1,15,TRBV30,.,.,TGTGCCTGGAGTGTAAGGGGGATGGGGAACACTGAAGCTTTCTTT,CAWSVRGMGNTEAFF
TRBJ2-7,13,TRBV19,few,.,TGTGCCAGTAATGTGGCTCCCGGGGACGAGCAGTACTTC,CASNVAPGDEQYF
TRBJ2-1,15,TRBV29-1,few,TRBD2,TGCAGCGTTCGGCGACTAGCGGGCTCCTACAATGAGCAGTTCTTC,CSVRRLAGSYNEQFF
TRBJ2-7,14,TRBV5-1,few,.,TGCGCCAGCAGCTTTCCCCAGAATTCGGGCGAGCAGTACTTC,CASSFPQNSGEQYF
TRBJ1-1,10,TRBV21-1,few,.,TGTGCCAGCAGCGAGTCTGAAGCTTTCTTT,CASSESEAFF
TRBJ2-6,15,TRBV15,few,.,TGTGCCACCAAACAGGATAGCTCTGGGGCCAACGTCCTGACTTTC,CATKQDSSGANVLTF
TRBJ1-1,15,TRBV4-1,.,.,TGCGCCAGCAGCCAAGTTGGGCAGGGAAGAACTGAAGCTTTCTTT,CASSQVGQGRTEAFF
TRBJ2-7,14,TRBV5-1,.,TRBD2,TGCGCCAGCAGGGACGACGGGGGGATCTACGAGCAGTACTTC,CASRDDGGIYEQYF
TRBJ2-7,14,TRBV5-1,.,TRBD1,TGCGCCAGCAGCTTGGAGACAGGGGGGGACGAGCAGTACTTC,CASSLETGGDEQYF
TRBJ1-3,15,TRBV5-4,few,TRBD1,TGTGCCAGCAGCTCTGGACAGGGGCAAAGTAACACCATATATTTT,CASSSGQGQSNTIYF
TRBJ2-7,13,TRBV11-3,.,.,TGTGCCAGCAGCATGGGAGCTTTCTACGAGCAGTACTTC,CASSMGAFYEQYF
TRBJ1-2,13,TRBV5-1,few,TRBD1,TGCGCCAGCAGCTTTCAGGGGGCTGGTGGCTACACCTTC,CASSFQGAGGYTF
TRBJ1-5,13,TRBV30,.,.,TGTGCCTGGAGTGTCGGGTTAAATCAGCCCCAGCATTTT,CAWSVGLNQPQHF
TRBJ1-5,15,TRBV30,.,.,TGTGCCTGGAGTGTACGCCACAATAGCAATCAGCCCCAGCATTTT,CAWSVRHNSNQPQHF
TRBJ2-7,13,TRBV23-1,many,TRBD1,TGCGCCAGCAGTTCGGGACAGCCCCACGAGCAGTACTTC,CASSSGQPHEQYF
TRBJ1-3,15,TRBV7-8,few,.,TGTGCCAGCAGCTTACTCCGAGTCTCTGGAAACACCATATATTTT,CASSLLRVSGNTIYF
TRBJ1-5,16,TRBV6-1,.,.,TGTGCCAGCAGTGAACGGGGGGGCGCTTTGAATCAGCCCCAGCATTTT,CASSERGGALNQPQHF
TRBJ1-1,13,TRBV9,.,.,TGTGCCAGCAGCCCTTGGAGCGGATCTGAAGCTTTCTTT,CASSPWSGSEAFF
TRBJ2-5,16,TRBV11-2,many,TRBD2,TGTGCCAGCAGCCCCGGACTAGCGGGGGGCCCAGAGACCCAGTACTTC,CASSPGLAGGPETQYF
TRBJ2-5,15,TRBV15,.,.,TGTGCCACCAGCAGAGATTTGCCGGGGGAAGTGGCCCAGTACTTC,CATSRDLPGEVAQYF
TRBJ2-5,14,TRBV11-3,few,TRBD2,TGTGCCAGCAGCTTAGGCGGGGGACAAGAGACCCAGTACTTC,CASSLGGGQETQYF
TRBJ2-1,13,TRBV7-2,many,.,TGTGCCAGCAGCTTAACGTCGCGGAGAGAGCAGTTCTTC,CASSLTSRREQFF
TRBJ2-6,16,TRBV7-9,few,.,TGTGCCAGCAGCCTGAATACAGGGACTGGGGCCAACGTCCTGACTTTC,CASSLNTGTGANVLTF
TRBJ2-1,15,TRBV21-1,few,.,TGTGCCAGCAGCAAGAGTACAGGGGATATGGCTGAGCAGTTCTTC,CASSKSTGDMAEQFF